This entry lists 13 T cell receptor beta chains sequenced from one sample in a study of beta chain features in type 1 diabetes. TCRB transcripts that were expressed got sequenced, as all of the isolated RNA had been reverse transcribed. The table came from immunoSEQ multiplex PCR; TCRdb's copy has only in-frame clones and leaves some out. The data hold roughly 230,000 clones, with around 10% observed a single time. Sequenced input: naive CD4+ T cells from blood. These receptors all come from a woman aged 18-29 years in good health.

The rearrangement uses TRBV19 and TRBJ1-5; 8 bases map to TRBD1. Per germline, CDR1 LNHDA and CDR2 SQIVND (reference sequence). Trimming took 6 bases from V and 3 from J; bases not matched to a gene: 4. This CDR3 comprises 14 residues. The CDR3 DNA reads TGTGCCAGTAGGGGGACAGGTGCCAATCAGCCCCAGCATTTT. The encoded protein is CASRGTGANQPQHF.

The chain carries TRBV6-6 and TRBJ2-5; TRBD1 agrees at 9 bases. Germline loops: CDR1 MNHNY, CDR2 SVGAGI (reference sequence). The CDR3 contains 16 residues. V lost 8 bases, J lost 3 bases, and 13 bases stayed unmatched. The chain's CDR3 is CASLWTGAGAEETQYF. CDR3 DNA sequence: TGTGCCAGCCTATGGACAGGGGCTGGTGCGGAAGAGACCCAGTACTTC.

The chain combines TRBV7-9 with TRBJ1-2; tentatively, D is TRBD1 (5 bases). This CDR3 is built from 13 residues. Germline V gives CDR1 SEHNR, CDR2 FQNEAQ (reference sequence). Between the trimmed V and J ends, which lost 0 bases and 3 bases, there was a span of 5 bases. The DNA of the CDR3 is TGTGCCAGCAGCTTAGCAGGGGACTATGGCTACACCTTC. Amino acids: CASSLAGDYGYTF.

The chain uses TRBV5-4 and TRBJ1-6, with D perhaps TRBD1 (5 bases). This CDR3 has 17 amino acids. Germline-derived CDR1 and CDR2 are SGHNT and YYREEE (reference sequence). V lost 1 base and J 8 bases, leaving 19 bases between the germline ends. DNA of the CDR3: TGTGCCAGCAGCTTGCGTCGGGGGTCTTACTCAGATTCACCCCTCCACTTT. Translated: CASSLRRGSYSDSPLHF.

This clone was seen only a few times. This chain uses TRBV7-9 with TRBJ1-1; D not certain. Germline-derived CDR1 and CDR2 are SEHNR and FQNEAQ (reference sequence). V was trimmed by 2 bases and J by 6 bases, leaving 7 bases between them. The length of the CDR3 is 12 residues. Here the CDR3 DNA reads TGTGCCAGCAGCTTAAGCGGGGCTGAAGCTTTCTTT. This translates into CASSLSGAEAFF.

This clone has only a few counts. CDR3 loop: CASSFDTNTEAFF. Written as DNA, the CDR3 is TGTGCCAGCAGCTTCGACACGAACACTGAAGCTTTCTTT. V and J are TRBV5-5 and TRBJ1-1; D is unclear. The CDR3 is made up of 13 amino acids. V lost 2 bases and J lost 1, with 6 bases in between. The germline V gene has CDR1 SGHKS and CDR2 YYEKEE (reference sequence). Full variable domain (rest looked up from reference TRBV5-5 and TRBJ1-1): DAGVTQSPTHLIKTRGQQVTLRCSPISGHKSVSWYQQVLGQGPQFIFQYYEKEERGRGNFPDRFSARQFPNYSSELNVNALLLGDSALYLCASSFDTNTEAFFGQGTRLTVV.

This clone was found a few times. The chain employs TRBV30 and TRBJ1-1, with D possibly being TRBD1 (5 bases). Germline CDR1 is GTSNPN and CDR2 is SVGIG (reference sequence). The CDR3 is 15 residues long. V dropped 2 bases and J dropped 0 bases, with 13 bases sitting between them. CDR3: CAWSLAGLMNTEAFF. The CDR3 DNA is TGTGCCTGGAGTCTCGCGGGGCTCATGAACACTGAAGCTTTCTTT.

This clone turned up a few times. This sequence joins TRBV19 and TRBJ2-1, with a possible D match to TRBD1 (8 bases). Trimming removed 8 bases from V and 10 bases from J, with 30 bases in between. The CDR3 sequence is 17 residues long. Germline values: CDR1 LNHDA, CDR2 SQIVND (reference sequence). The CDR3 loop reads CASSRGGGQAALGEQFF. The CDR3 DNA is TGTGCCAGTTCCAGGGGAGGGGGACAGGCGGCTTTGGGGGAGCAGTTCTTC.

This clone was counted a single time. Germline and junction disagree at one end, which may indicate a read error. The chain carries TRBV9 and TRBJ1-1, with D tentatively TRBD1 (5 bases). The CDR3 runs 15 residues. Germline-derived CDR1 and CDR2 are SGDLS and YYNGEE. The CDR3 sequence: CASSVEVGRDTEAVF. The CDR3 DNA reads TGTGCCAGCAGCGTAGAAGTGGGGCGAGACACTGAAGCTGTCTTT.

The J gene is TRBJ2-7, the V gene TRBV5-6; TRBD1 is a possible D gene (6 bases). Trimming took off 4 bases at V and 3 bases at J, with 8 bases between the two ends. Germline assignment: CDR1 SGHDT and CDR2 YYEEEE. The CDR3 spans 12 residues. The CDR3 sequence is CASSRGHYEQYF. CDR3 in DNA: TGTGCCAGCAGCCGGGGACACTACGAGCAGTACTTC.

This clone came up a few times. This rearrangement joins TRBV15 to TRBJ2-2; a weak D match, TRBD1 (6 bases). Looked up from germline, CDR1 is LNHNV and CDR2 is YYDKDF (reference sequence). The CDR3 spans 11 residues. With 11 bases removed from V and 5 bases from J, the gap between germline ends came to 9 bases. The CDR3 bases are TGTGCCTCGACAGGTACCGGGGAGCTGTTTTTT. Its translation is CASTGTGELFF.

The table lists this clone with a few counts. The genes are TRBV30 and TRBJ2-5, with D maybe TRBD1 (6 bases). Germline V CDR1 and CDR2: GTSNPN, SVGIG (reference sequence). The CDR3 covers 13 residues. V was pared by 0 bases and J by 4 bases, with 9 bases between. The CDR3 reads CAWSVPGVETQYF. For the CDR3, the DNA is TGTGCCTGGAGTGTACCAGGGGTAGAGACCCAGTACTTC.

The rearrangement links TRBV19 to TRBJ2-2, with 10 bases lining up with TRBD2. Germline loops: CDR1 LNHDA, CDR2 SQIVND (reference sequence). CDR3 length: 15 amino acids. V trimming: 6 bases; J trimming: 1 base; junction bases outside the gene matches: 2. CDR3 sequence (DNA): TGTGCCAGTAGGACTAGCGGGTTGAACACCGGGGAGCTGTTTTTT. Amino acid sequence: CASRTSGLNTGELFF.